The 30 T cell receptor beta chains below come from one sample, sequenced in a study of regulatory T cells in long-lasting Graves disease. Time point specified: newly diagnosed GD, antithyroid drugs for less than 3 months. From RNA extracted from PBMCs, the TCR library was made. Construction of the TCR beta libraries employed iRepertoire HTBI primers in conjunction with Arm-PCR of CDR3 regions. TCRdb called the multiplex PCR reads again in MiXCR, with one record for every CDR3 protein. The sample lists approximately 480,000 distinct CDR3 sequences; roughly 15% were seen once. These data also featured in a second study, about T cells in Graves' hyperthyroidism and ophthalmopathy.

The input for sequencing was peripheral blood mononuclear cells (PBMCs), taken at new diagnosis, from a patient treated with antithyroid drugs. These receptors were taken from a man aged 35-49 years with Graves disease.

This chain uses TRBV15 with TRBJ2-7; D may be TRBD2 (7 bases). Trimming took off 0 bases at V and 2 bases at J, with 14 bases between the two ends. The CDR3 has 16 residues. Germline V gene data show CDR1 as LNHNV and CDR2 as YYDKDF (reference sequence). The CDR3 region has the DNA TGTGCCACCAGCAGAGAAGGGGGGGCTCTCACCTACGAGCAGTACTTC. Its translation is CATSREGGALTYEQYF.

The J gene is TRBJ2-5, the V gene TRBV20-1; 8 bases fit TRBD2. Unmatched junction bases numbered 2, after V lost 2 bases and J lost 9 bases. Germline-derived CDR1 and CDR2 are DFQATT and SNEGSKA (reference sequence). The CDR3 extends over 11 amino acids. The CDR3 is CSARSGGAQYF. DNA of the CDR3: TGCAGTGCTAGATCGGGAGGGGCCCAGTACTTC.

At least ten counts were recorded for this clonotype. The V call is TRBV28, the J call TRBJ1-6, with 9 bases fitting TRBD1. V shed 5 bases and J 6 bases; nucleotides not matched to a gene: 5. Germline V CDR1 and CDR2: MDHEN, SYDVKM. The CDR3 is 15 amino acids. CDR3 amino acids: CASSTGTGSNSPLHF. As DNA, the CDR3 is TGTGCCAGCAGTACCGGGACAGGGTCTAATTCACCCCTCCACTTT. Based on the CDR3 plus reference TRBV28 and TRBJ1-6, the full variable domain is DVKVTQSSRYLVKRTGEKVFLECVQDMDHENMFWYRQDPGLGLRLIYFSYDVKMKEKGDIPEGYSVSREKKERFSLILESASTNQTSMYLCASSTGTGSNSPLHFGNGTRLTVT.

This clonotype was picked up many times. The chain employs TRBV20-1 and TRBJ2-3; the match to TRBD2 covers 11 bases. V trimming: 4 bases; J trimming: 1 base; junction bases outside the gene matches: 10. The CDR3 is 17 amino acids. CDR1 is DFQATT and CDR2 is SNEGSKA in the germline V gene (reference sequence). The CDR3 loop reads CSANGLAGRTRTDTQYF. The CDR3 region has the DNA TGCAGTGCTAACGGACTAGCGGGCCGAACCCGCACAGATACGCAGTATTTT.

This clonotype was counted ten times or more. This chain joins TRBV28 and TRBJ1-1; D is unresolved. CDR1 and CDR2 from the germline V gene are MDHEN and SYDVKM. CDR3 length: 13 residues. V was trimmed by 2 bases and J by 3 bases, leaving 7 bases between them. This CDR3 reads CASSLNPHTEAFF. The CDR3 region has the DNA TGTGCCAGCAGTTTAAATCCCCACACTGAAGCTTTCTTT.

This clonotype appeared many times. The chain combines TRBV12-3 or TRBV12-4 with TRBJ2-7; 9 bases agree with TRBD1. V lost 5 bases and J lost 5; bases outside the gene matches: 7. This CDR3 is built from 14 residues. CDR3 DNA: TGTGCCAGCAGTCCCGGGACAGGGTCCCACGAGCAGTACTTC. Protein: CASSPGTGSHEQYF.

This chain joins TRBV24-1 and TRBJ2-2; tentatively, D is TRBD2 (5 bases). Germline CDR1 reads KGHDR; CDR2 reads SFDVKD. Trimming removed 6 bases at V and 6 bases at J, with 10 bases between. The CDR3 sequence is 13 residues long. The CDR3 region is CATSREAPGELFF. In nucleotides, the CDR3 is TGTGCCACCAGTCGGGAAGCCCCCGGGGAGCTGTTTTTT.

This clonotype was seen at least ten times. The chain couples TRBV6-5 to TRBJ1-3; D is undetermined. There are 15 residues in the CDR3. With 0 bases removed from V and 3 bases from J, the gap between germline ends came to 9 bases. The germline V gene encodes CDR1 MNHEY and CDR2 SVGAGI. The CDR3 DNA follows: TGTGCCAGCAGTTACTCGCAGACCGGTGGAAACACCATATATTTT. It is translated as CASSYSQTGGNTIYF.

This clonotype has only a few counts. The chain employs TRBV9 and TRBJ2-5, with 7 bases that match TRBD2. The junction had 10 bases not matched to a gene; V was cut back by 0 bases and J by 5 bases. The germline V gene encodes CDR1 SGDLS and CDR2 YYNGEE. This CDR3 is 16 amino acids long. The DNA of the CDR3 is TGTGCCAGCAGCGTAGATGTGGGAGGGCCAAGGGAGACCCAGTACTTC. Residues: CASSVDVGGPRETQYF.

This rearrangement joins TRBV7-9 to TRBJ2-2, with D possibly matching TRBD2 (6 bases). The CDR3 consists of 15 residues. Between the trimmed V and J ends, which lost 5 bases and 4 bases, there was a span of 14 bases. Germline CDR1 reads SEHNR; CDR2 reads FQNEAQ (reference sequence). The CDR3: CASSAGTSSTGELFF. The CDR3 region has the DNA TGTGCCAGCAGCGCCGGGACTTCCTCCACCGGGGAGCTGTTTTTT.

This clonotype occurred a few times. The chain carries TRBV24-1 and TRBJ1-5; D remains unclear. Germline assignment: CDR1 KGHDR and CDR2 SFDVKD. This CDR3 has 14 residues. The germline V and J ends were trimmed by 5 bases and 4 bases, with 11 bases remaining between them. The CDR3 region is CATSVGRYNQPQHF. The CDR3 coding sequence is TGTGCCACCAGTGTTGGCAGGTATAATCAGCCCCAGCATTTT.

This clonotype was recorded at least ten times. The chain carries TRBV20-1 and TRBJ2-7; 8 positions match TRBD1. The CDR3 has 15 residues. Germline V gene sequence: CDR1 DFQATT, CDR2 SNEGSKA (reference sequence). The J segment lost 2 bases and the V segment lost 6 bases, leaving 12 bases of the junction unmatched. The DNA for the CDR3 is TGCAGTGCCTTACAACCTACAGGGGGGCCCTACGAGCAGTACTTC. This gives the protein CSALQPTGGPYEQYF.

This clonotype was seen at least ten times. This chain links TRBV30 with TRBJ1-2; D unresolved. Germline V gives CDR1 GTSNPN, CDR2 SVGIG (reference sequence). V lost 4 bases to trimming and J lost 7 bases, with 13 bases between them. This CDR3 has 12 residues. The CDR3 bases are TGTGCCTGGATGCCCCAGGAGGGTGGCTACACCTTC. Its protein product is CAWMPQEGGYTF.

This clonotype has a count of ten or more. The rearrangement uses TRBV3-1 and TRBJ1-1, with a possible D match to TRBD1 (6 bases). Germline V CDR1 and CDR2: LGHDT, YNNKEL (reference sequence). V gave up 1 base and J gave up 8 bases, with 11 bases separating them. This CDR3 region has 13 residues. CDR3 nucleotides: TGTGCCAGCAGCCAAGCTAGAGGGGGAGAAGCTTTCTTT. This codes for CASSQARGGEAFF. Using reference TRBV3-1 and TRBJ1-1 for the parts outside the CDR3, the full variable domain is DTAVSQTPKYLVTQMGNDKSIKCEQNLGHDTMYWYKQDSKKFLKIMFSYNNKELIINETVPNRFSPKSPDKAHLNLHINSLELGDSAVYFCASSQARGGEAFFGQGTRLTVV.

This clonotype was detected many times. The chain uses TRBV2 and TRBJ2-5, with D tentatively TRBD1 (6 bases). The CDR3 is made up of 14 amino acids. Germline CDR1 is SNHLY and CDR2 is FYNNEI. V was cut by 5 bases and J by 3 bases, with 13 bases left in between. CDR3 sequence: CASSSGTFEETQYF. CDR3 in DNA: TGTGCCAGCAGTTCCGGGACATTCGAAGAGACCCAGTACTTC.

This clonotype was seen at least ten times. This sequence joins TRBV29-1 and TRBJ2-1; no firm D call. Germline CDR1 and CDR2: SQVTM and ANQGSEA. The CDR3 is made up of 11 amino acids. Between the trimmed V and J ends, which lost 1 base and 7 bases, there was a span of 5 bases. The DNA for the CDR3 is TGCAGCGTTGAAGTGCGGAATGAGCAGTTCTTC. Translated, it gives CSVEVRNEQFF.

This clonotype was detected only a few times. The V call is TRBV3-1, the J call TRBJ1-1, with D hard to call. Germline CDR1 LGHDT, CDR2 YNNKEL (reference sequence). This CDR3 comprises 13 residues. The germline V and J ends were trimmed by 2 bases and 4 bases, with 8 bases remaining between them. CDR3 DNA: TGTGCCAGCAGCCAATCCGCGGGCACTGAAGCTTTCTTT. This translates into CASSQSAGTEAFF. The whole variable domain, filled in from reference TRBV3-1 and TRBJ1-1, reads DTAVSQTPKYLVTQMGNDKSIKCEQNLGHDTMYWYKQDSKKFLKIMFSYNNKELIINETVPNRFSPKSPDKAHLNLHINSLELGDSAVYFCASSQSAGTEAFFGQGTRLTVV.

This clonotype was detected many times. The chain links TRBV2 to TRBJ2-7; no clear D. Germline CDR1 and CDR2: SNHLY and FYNNEI. Trimming removed 0 bases from V and 3 bases from J, with 0 bases in between. CDR3 length: 11 amino acids. CDR3 protein: CASSEAYEQYF. DNA of the CDR3: TGTGCCAGCAGTGAAGCCTACGAGCAGTACTTC.

This clonotype was observed a handful of times. With a much larger clone just one base away, this may be a read error. The CDR3 does not close with the conserved phenylalanine or tryptophan, likely indicating a read error. The CDR3 loop is CASSEATLTGHEQYL. CDR3 coding DNA: TGTGCCAGCAGCGAAGCTACCTTAACAGGGCACGAGCAGTACCTC. The rearrangement uses TRBV6-1 and TRBJ2-7, with D possibly TRBD1 on 6 matching bases. The germline V gene encodes CDR1 MNHNS and CDR2 SASEGT. This CDR3 region has 15 residues.

Many counts were recorded for this clonotype. This chain joins TRBV5-1 and TRBJ2-1; D is unclear. Germline V gene lookup returns CDR1 SGHRS and CDR2 YFSETQ. Trimming left V 5 bases short and J 6 bases short, with 15 bases between. CDR3 size: 14 residues. In DNA, the CDR3 is TGCGCCAGCAGAGTCGAGATACAAACCAATGAGCAGTTCTTC. Translated, it gives CASRVEIQTNEQFF.

This clonotype has more than one count but fewer than ten. One base away lies a much larger clone, so this may be a sequencing read error. The chain employs TRBV30 and TRBJ1-2; TRBD1 agrees at 8 bases. Trimming took 1 base from V and 2 from J; bases not matched to a gene: 3. The V gene's germline CDR1 is GTSNPN and CDR2 SVGIG (reference sequence). This CDR3 is built from 14 residues. The CDR3 sequence is CAWSGDRRNYGYTF. Written as DNA, the CDR3 is TGTGCCTGGAGTGGGGACAGGAGAAACTATGGCTACACCTTC.

This clonotype was seen repeatedly, ten times or more. This chain connects TRBV30 to TRBJ2-7; 15 bases are shared with TRBD2. The germline V gene has CDR1 GTSNPN and CDR2 SVGIG (reference sequence). Trimming took 2 bases from V and 8 from J; bases not matched to a gene: 10. The CDR3 length is 16 residues. CDR3 coding DNA: TGTGCCTGGAGTAGGGGACTAGCGGGAGGCACAGATCAGCAGTACTTC. Amino acid sequence: CAWSRGLAGGTDQQYF.

There are a few counts of this clonotype. The chain carries TRBV14 and TRBJ2-1, with D uncertain. The CDR3 length is 14 residues. Germline CDR1 and CDR2: SGHDN and FVKESK. The V end lost 0 bases, the J end lost 10 bases, and 13 bases lay between the germline ends. CDR3 DNA: TGTGCCAGCAGCCAAGATATGAGGTCTGGGGAGCAGTTCTTC. Protein: CASSQDMRSGEQFF.

V usage is TRBV24-1 and J usage is TRBJ2-2; tentatively, D is TRBD1 or TRBD2 (5 bases each). Deletions cut 10 bases from V and 4 bases from J, with 12 bases between. The CDR3 covers 13 residues. Germline CDR1 KGHDR, CDR2 SFDVKD. The CDR3 spells CATSEGLTGELFF. Here the CDR3 DNA reads TGTGCCACTTCTGAGGGGCTCACCGGGGAGCTGTTTTTT.

This clonotype appeared many times. CDR3 coding DNA: TGTGCCAGCAGTGGGACAGGGGGCTGGGGGACTGAAGCTTTCTTT. Protein sequence: CASSGTGGWGTEAFF. The rearrangement joins TRBV2 to TRBJ1-1, with 11 bases aligning to TRBD1. This CDR3 region has 15 residues. The germline V gene encodes CDR1 SNHLY and CDR2 FYNNEI. V lost 4 bases, J lost 5 bases, and 6 bases stayed unmatched.

This clonotype was seen ten or more times. The chain employs TRBV28 and TRBJ2-7; TRBD2 matches 15 bases. The V gene end was trimmed by 6 bases and the J gene end by 4 bases; junction bases not matched to a gene: 4. Germline V gene lookup returns CDR1 MDHEN and CDR2 SYDVKM. This CDR3 has 15 residues. The CDR3 DNA is TGTGCCAGCAGACCAGGGACTAGCGGGAGGTACGAGCAGTACTTC. Amino acids: CASRPGTSGRYEQYF. Full variable domain (outside the CDR3, taken from reference TRBV28 and TRBJ2-7): DVKVTQSSRYLVKRTGEKVFLECVQDMDHENMFWYRQDPGLGLRLIYFSYDVKMKEKGDIPEGYSVSREKKERFSLILESASTNQTSMYLCASRPGTSGRYEQYFGPGTRLTVT.

This clonotype was recorded many times. The chain joins TRBV29-1 to TRBJ1-1; 9 bases align to TRBD1. This CDR3 spans 14 amino acids. In germline, CDR1 is SQVTM, CDR2 ANQGSEA. V lost 7 bases, J lost 5 bases, and 11 bases stayed unmatched. The CDR3 spells CSAERTGEGTEAFF. The CDR3 DNA reads TGCAGCGCCGAAAGGACAGGGGAAGGGACTGAAGCTTTCTTT.

This clonotype was picked up many times. This rearrangement joins TRBV11-2 to TRBJ1-2; unclear D gene. Germline loops: CDR1 SGHAT, CDR2 FQNNGV. V shed 5 bases and J shed 5 bases, with 18 bases lying between them. The CDR3 sequence is 15 residues long. As DNA, the CDR3 is TGTGCCAGCAGCGAGAGCCCCGGGAAACCTTATGGCTACACCTTC. Translation gives CASSESPGKPYGYTF.

This clonotype was counted ten times or more. The chain is built from TRBV20-1 and TRBJ2-7; 9 bases agree with TRBD1. Germline CDR1 reads DFQATT; CDR2 reads SNEGSKA (reference sequence). CDR3 length: 12 amino acids. The ends lost 6 bases at V and 4 bases at J; junction bases unmatched: 4. The CDR3 here is CSAPGQGYEQYF. Written as DNA, the CDR3 is TGCAGTGCACCAGGACAGGGGTACGAGCAGTACTTC.

The chain carries TRBV27 and TRBJ2-3; D unclear. The germline CDR1 and CDR2 sequences are MNHEY and SMNVEV (reference sequence). CDR3 length: 12 residues. Trimming shortened V by 3 bases and J by 6 bases, and 7 bases separated the two germline ends. DNA of the CDR3: TGTGCCAGCAGTTTTATGGGGGATACGCAGTATTTT. It encodes CASSFMGDTQYF.